The present entry profiles one T cell receptor (beta chain) with its context. Its target antigen remains unknown. No much larger clonotype is one base removed from it; base qualities were not supplied. The same CDR3 also results from other DNA sequences found in this sample. All of the isolated RNA was reverse transcribed with the High Capacity cDNA Reverse Transcription Kit, so expressed TCRB transcripts were sequenced. Naive, central memory and regulatory T cell samples underwent deep immunoSEQ sequencing, averaging around 4 million total reads per sample. After sorted cells were lysed in RLT buffer, RNA was extracted with DNase-treated RNeasy Micro or Mini kits, with the choice depending on cell number. To prevent cross-contamination, every cell subset was processed on its own, while patient and healthy donor samples were processed together. TCRB sequences were amplified from cDNA with the immunoSEQ multiplex PCR, producing 87-bp fragments spanning the CDR3 region. The amplicons were sequenced using the Illumina HiSeq platform. Processing in the source paper ran as follows. Synthetic template baselines were used to correct PCR bias computationally, reads within Hamming distance 2 were collapsed together, and singletons that could not be merged were discarded. Reads were aligned against IMGT so that V, D and J genes, CDR3 length and insertions or deletions at six rearrangement sites could be assigned. Within each subset, clonotype counts were normalized to the number of sorted cells before true diversity and Gini coefficients were calculated with the tcR R package. Repertoire sharing was quantified using the overlap coefficient calculated on TCRB nucleotide sequences. Out-of-frame TCRB sequences from naive cells were analyzed as a proxy for the pre-selection repertoire. TCRdb holds this immuneACCESS table with in-frame rearrangements only. Some clones are missing; in checked studies, unresolved V genes explain under half, and the rest has no known cause. From that table come the V and J calls and clone size; the DNA was used to work out D and trimming. Present in this sample are around 710,000 clones, roughly 12% of which were seen just once. The biggest ten clones account for roughly 0.11% of the sample.

These data are taken from a study of beta chain features in type 1 diabetes (dated by TCRdb to the late 2010s). Describing the broader study: Patients and healthy donors did not differ in mean age, gender distribution, total cell number or subset yield. A total of some 110 million sorted cells were examined across all samples, and the number of cells per subset was strongly correlated with RNA yield. The study compared TCRB repertoires of sorted circulating CD4+ T cell subsets between recently diagnosed type 1 diabetes patients and matched healthy donors. Regulatory and stem cell-like memory subsets were isolated from only 8 patients and about eight healthy donors, whereas naive and central memory subsets came from all 28 donors.

Broader findings and caveats from the paper: The naive, central memory and regulatory TCRB repertoires appeared to resemble one another more closely among patients than among healthy donors. Because small numbers of individuals were included in the HLA sub-analyses, any influence of HLA type on TCRB rearrangement was left unresolved. Sequencing cDNA rather than genomic DNA could over-represent highly expressing activated cells, although activation and CD3 levels did not differ between groups. In all four CD4+ subsets, TCRB CDR3 length was moderately but significantly shorter in type 1 diabetes patients. Fewer insertions and more nucleotide deletions at VDJ recombination sites were observed in patients with type 1 diabetes, implying thymic rearrangement abnormalities. PCR might favor shorter templates, but patient and control samples were amplified and corrected together, so any skew would affect both groups equally.

Each donor gave one peripheral blood draw, averaging approximately 0.12 L, which was collected into heparinised tubes. Naive, central memory, regulatory and stem cell-like memory CD4+ T cells were sorted on a BD FACSAria II using a panel including CD45RO, CCR7, CD25, CD127, CD95 and CD27. Purity was above 98% for every sorted population. PBMCs were separated immediately by Lymphoprep density gradient centrifugation and were stained directly, without being cultured. So that batch effects would be minimized, each experiment stained and sorted samples in pairs, pairing one healthy donor with one patient. CDR1 and CDR2, looked up from the germline V gene, are SGHRS and YFSETQ. The CDR3 has 15 amino acids, counting the end cysteine and phenylalanine. The read is trimmed to its CDR3 DNA, 45 bases read in frame from base 1. The V and J ends are trimmed by 5 bases and 0 bases, leaving 11 bases between them.

The specimen sequenced was naive CD4+ T cells from blood. In light of the paper, this sample's cell subset or site label describes: true naive CD4+ T cells. This chain is built from TRBV5-1 and TRBJ2-2; TRBD1 is a possible D gene, resting on 6 matching bases. The sequence was obtained from a man aged 30 to 39 with type 1 diabetes. The DNA is TGCGCCAGCAGTCCCGGGACACCGAACACCGGGGAGCTGTTTTTT. Translated, it reads CASSPGTPNTGELFF. The entire variable domain, with the stretches around the CDR3 drawn from the reference TRBV5-1 and TRBJ2-2 proteins, is KAGVTQTPRYLIKTRGQQVTLSCSPISGHRSVSWYQQTPGQGLQFLFEYFSETQRNKGNFPGRFSGRQFSNSRSEMNVSTLELGDSALYLCASSPGTPNTGELFFGEGSRLTVL.